Listed below are T cell receptor beta chains from one sample, sequenced in a study of Ad26.COV2.S vaccination and SARS-CoV-2 variants. The repertoire was sequenced with immunoSEQ multiplex PCR; TCRdb's copy has only in-frame clones and lacks some. The sample includes 400,000 to 450,000 clones, 90% of them seen just once. The sequenced sample was peripheral blood, obtained in a trial of Ad26.COV2.S vaccine versus placebo. Every receptor here comes from a person aged 18 to 59 who received the Ad26.COV2.S COVID-19 vaccine or a placebo. Each CDR3 is given with its conserved first and last residue. Fields, in order: V gene, clone size, D gene, J gene, CDR3 protein, CDR3 DNA. The D gene is left open where the match is weak. Some rows mark clone size as missing; the rest say once, few, many or name a class of expanded clone.

TRBV5-1	once	NA	TRBJ2-7	CASSLGWDNAYEQYF	TGCGCCAGCAGCTTGGGGTGGGACAACGCCTACGAGCAGTACTTC
TRBV6-6	NA	NA	TRBJ1-1	CASSYSDTNTEAFF	TGTGCCAGCAGTTACTCGGACACTAACACTGAAGCTTTCTTT
TRBV5-6	once	TRBD2	TRBJ2-3	CASSLRLAEGTDTQYF	TGTGCCAGCAGCTTACGACTAGCGGAAGGCACAGATACGCAGTATTTT
TRBV9	NA	TRBD1	TRBJ2-7	CASSVLGPQGAYEQYF	TGTGCCAGCAGCGTACTAGGTCCCCAGGGGGCCTACGAGCAGTACTTC
TRBV29-1	NA	TRBD2	TRBJ2-7	CSGAGTAGTSAYEQYF	TGCAGCGGCGCCGGGACAGCCGGGACTAGCGCCTACGAGCAGTACTTC
TRBV30	NA	NA	TRBJ2-7	CAWSVRGSSATYEQYF	TGTGCCTGGAGTGTACGAGGGTCTAGCGCAACCTACGAGCAGTACTTC
TRBV7-2	NA	NA	TRBJ2-3	CASSLVRTPLGDTQYF	TGTGCCAGCAGCTTAGTGAGGACCCCCTTGGGCGATACGCAGTATTTT
TRBV10-2	NA	TRBD1	TRBJ1-5	CASSESGAPGQVYWNQPQHF	TGCGCCAGCAGTGAGTCGGGCGCCCCGGGACAGGTATACTGGAATCAGCCCCAGCATTTT
TRBV12-5	once	NA	TRBJ2-7	CASGLNGYEQYF	TGTGCTAGTGGTTTGAACGGCTACGAGCAGTACTTC
TRBV5-8	NA	TRBD2	TRBJ2-1	CASTLAGLNEQFF	TGTGCCAGCACACTAGCGGGGCTCAATGAGCAGTTCTTC
TRBV6-5	NA	NA	TRBJ2-7	CASSYRGVASYEQYF	TGTGCCAGCAGTTACAGGGGCGTCGCTTCCTACGAGCAGTACTTC
TRBV27	NA	NA	TRBJ2-3	CASSSRTVGDTQYF	TGTGCCAGCAGTTCCCGGACAGTGGGGGATACGCAGTATTTT
TRBV19	NA	TRBD1	TRBJ2-5	CASSGRDRGRETQYF	TGTGCCAGTAGTGGTAGGGACAGGGGGCGGGAGACCCAGTACTTC
TRBV4-3	NA	NA	TRBJ2-1	CASSHRGTFSYNEQFF	TGCGCCAGCAGCCACCGCGGGACTTTCTCCTACAATGAGCAGTTCTTC
TRBV5-1	few	NA	TRBJ1-6	CASSLAGQGKGSPLHF	TGCGCCAGCAGCTTGGCCGGGCAGGGGAAAGGATCACCCCTCCACTTT
TRBV7-2	NA	NA	TRBJ2-7	CASSSMGRDPEQYF	TGTGCCAGCAGCTCCATGGGGCGAGATCCCGAGCAGTACTTC
TRBV20-1	once	NA	TRBJ2-5	CSARDSPTQYF	TGCAGTGCTAGAGATTCACCGACCCAGTACTTC
TRBV18	NA	TRBD2	TRBJ2-1	CASSPLGTSGPEQFF	TGTGCCAGCTCACCATTGGGGACTAGCGGGCCTGAGCAGTTCTTC
TRBV7-8	NA	NA	TRBJ2-7	CASSNREAGRSDEQYF	TGTGCCAGCAGCAACAGGGAGGCGGGAAGGTCTGACGAGCAGTACTTC
TRBV27	NA	NA	TRBJ1-1	CASRGLLNTEAFF	TGTGCCAGCAGAGGACTCTTGAACACTGAAGCTTTCTTT
TRBV4-1	NA	NA	TRBJ2-7	CASSHRQGIYEQYF	TGCGCCAGCAGCCACCGTCAGGGGATCTACGAGCAGTACTTC
TRBV5-1	NA	NA	TRBJ2-2	CASSWTGVTGELFF	TGCGCCAGCAGCTGGACCGGGGTCACCGGGGAGCTGTTTTTT
TRBV7-2	NA	TRBD1	TRBJ2-7	CASSPQPSGTGVGYF	TGTGCCAGCAGCCCACAACCCTCCGGGACAGGGGTTGGGTACTTC
TRBV28	NA	NA	TRBJ2-2	CASSLGSLNTGELFF	TGTGCCAGCAGTTTGGGGTCATTAAACACCGGGGAGCTGTTTTTT
TRBV9	NA	TRBD2	TRBJ2-7	CASSAGDYSYEQYF	TGTGCCAGCAGCGCGGGGGACTACTCCTACGAGCAGTACTTC
TRBV4-2	once	NA	TRBJ2-2	CASSQLGISNTGELFF	TGTGCCAGCAGCCAGCTTGGAATCTCGAACACCGGGGAGCTGTTTTTT
TRBV6-1	once	NA	TRBJ1-6	CASSERLGSSYNSPLHF	TGTGCCAGCAGTGAACGGCTAGGGAGCTCCTATAATTCACCCCTCCACTTT
TRBV24-1	NA	NA	TRBJ2-5	CATSDDQNWVMETQYF	TGTGCCACCAGTGATGACCAAAACTGGGTTATGGAGACCCAGTACTTC
TRBV6-5	few	NA	TRBJ2-5	CASSLGTRVETQYF	TGTGCCAGCAGCTTAGGGACGAGGGTGGAGACCCAGTACTTC
TRBV6-5	NA	NA	TRBJ1-2	CASSSTPVGANYGYTF	TGTGCCAGCAGTTCCACCCCGGTAGGGGCTAACTATGGCTACACCTTC
TRBV19	NA	TRBD2	TRBJ2-3	CASNSWAGGLTDTQYF	TGTGCCAGTAATTCATGGGCGGGAGGCCTCACAGATACGCAGTATTTT
TRBV7-9	NA	NA	TRBJ2-7	CASSYAGRPYEQYF	TGTGCCAGCAGCTACGCAGGACGTCCCTACGAGCAGTACTTC
TRBV3-1/TRBV3-2	NA	TRBD1	TRBJ1-6	CASGSGDRNSPLHF	TGTGCCAGCGGCTCGGGGGACAGAAATTCACCCCTCCACTTT
TRBV7-6	NA	NA	TRBJ1-6	CASSLNSPLHF	TGTGCCAGCAGCTTGAATTCACCCCTCCACTTT
TRBV11-2	NA	NA	TRBJ2-7	CASSLVRTLYEQYF	TGTGCCAGCAGCTTAGTACGGACACTATACGAGCAGTACTTC
TRBV25-1	NA	NA	TRBJ2-7	CASSDVLTRGNEQYF	TGTGCCAGCAGTGACGTACTAACTAGGGGCAACGAGCAGTACTTC
TRBV19	NA	NA	TRBJ2-1	CASSIRQSYNEQFF	TGTGCCAGTAGTATTCGACAATCCTACAATGAGCAGTTCTTC
TRBV25-1	NA	TRBD2	TRBJ2-7	CASSDWGLAYDEQYF	TGTGCCAGCAGTGACTGGGGACTAGCCTACGACGAGCAGTACTTC
TRBV30	NA	NA	TRBJ2-3	CAWSSGASGTDTQYF	TGTGCCTGGAGTTCGGGAGCTAGTGGCACAGATACGCAGTATTTT
TRBV27	NA	NA	TRBJ1-1	CASRSGPQNTEAFF	TGTGCCAGCAGGTCGGGACCACAAAACACTGAAGCTTTCTTT
TRBV10-3	NA	NA	TRBJ1-1	CAIRAELEGQMTEAFF	TGTGCCATCCGTGCCGAGCTCGAGGGGCAAATGACTGAAGCTTTCTTT